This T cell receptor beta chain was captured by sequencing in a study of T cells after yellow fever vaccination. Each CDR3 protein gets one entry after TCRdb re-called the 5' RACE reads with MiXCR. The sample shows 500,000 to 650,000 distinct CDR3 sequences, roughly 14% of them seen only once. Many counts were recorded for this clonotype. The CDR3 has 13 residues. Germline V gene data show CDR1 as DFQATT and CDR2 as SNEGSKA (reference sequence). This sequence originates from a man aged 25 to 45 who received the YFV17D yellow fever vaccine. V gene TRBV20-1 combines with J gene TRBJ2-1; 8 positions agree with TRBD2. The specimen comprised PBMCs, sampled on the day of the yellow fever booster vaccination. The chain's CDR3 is CVCGRPAYNEQFF. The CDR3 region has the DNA TGCGTTTGCGGGAGGCCGGCCTACAATGAGCAGTTCTTC.